The entry that follows covers one T cell receptor (beta chain) sequence. What it recognizes is unknown. CDR3 length: 14 amino acids. Germline loops: CDR1 SGHVS, CDR2 FQNEAQ. Trimming removed 3 bases from V and 5 bases from J, with 13 bases in between. The sample comes from a study of T cell responses to AZD1222 COVID-19 vaccine. Study findings and constraints: Unmutated variant regions are reportedly the target of nearly half of TCRs that are spike-specific.

Method: immunoSEQ multiplex PCR; TCRdb's copy keeps in-frame clones and lacks some. There are around 100,000 clones in the sample; roughly 88% occur only once, and 4% to 5.5% lies in the top ten. This receptor was obtained from an adult in good health. The sample here was peripheral blood, taken on day 0 of AZD1222 vaccination. The V call is TRBV7-8, the J call TRBJ2-5; D is possibly TRBD2 (6 bases). The CDR3 DNA reads as TGTGCCAGCAGCTTCCCCGGGAGAGGGGAGACCCAGTACTTC. This translates into CASSFPGRGETQYF.